These T cell receptor beta chains were read from a single sample in a study of cytomegalovirus exposure and HLA in healthy donors. Repertoires were generated with immunoSEQ multiplex PCR, while TCRdb's copy carries only in-frame clones and drops some. The sample has about 130,000 clones, roughly 82% seen once; the top ten hold less than 15%. Sequencing used PBMCs. Receptors originate from a woman aged 55 to 70 in good health and CMV-seropositive. Both conserved end residues are part of each CDR3. The D gene is left open where the match is weak. A clone size is listed for some rows: how often the clone was seen (once, few, many), or a class if it is expanded.

d_gene: TRBD2
len: 18
j_gene: TRBJ2-3
abundance: NA
v_gene: TRBV4-2
CDR3aa: CASSQDGQGLAATDTQYF
CDR3nt: TGTGCCAGCAGCCAAGATGGGCAAGGACTAGCGGCCACAGATACGCAGTATTTT

d_gene: TRBD1
len: 14
j_gene: TRBJ2-2
abundance: many
v_gene: TRBV5-4
CDR3aa: CASSQGQGAGELFF
CDR3nt: TGCGCCAGCAGCCAAGGACAGGGGGCCGGGGAGCTGTTTTTT

d_gene: TRBD1
len: 16
j_gene: TRBJ2-7
abundance: NA
v_gene: TRBV18
CDR3aa: CASSITGTGMTYEQYF
CDR3nt: TGTGCCAGCTCAATAACCGGGACAGGGATGACCTACGAGCAGTACTTC

d_gene: NA
len: 15
j_gene: TRBJ2-7
abundance: NA
v_gene: TRBV10-3
CDR3aa: CAISESWDSQDEQYF
CDR3nt: TGTGCCATCAGTGAGTCCTGGGACTCGCAGGACGAGCAGTACTTC

d_gene: NA
len: 16
j_gene: TRBJ1-1
abundance: NA
v_gene: TRBV4-1
CDR3aa: CASSQRQATIGGEAFF
CDR3nt: TGCGCCAGCAGCCAACGCCAAGCTACGATCGGGGGTGAAGCTTTCTTT

d_gene: NA
len: 12
j_gene: TRBJ1-2
abundance: NA
v_gene: TRBV28
CDR3aa: CASSPYYYGYTF
CDR3nt: TGTGCCAGCAGCCCCTACTACTATGGCTACACCTTC

d_gene: TRBD2
len: 18
j_gene: TRBJ2-3
abundance: NA
v_gene: TRBV7-8
CDR3aa: CASSPSYSSGVSTDTQYF
CDR3nt: TGTGCCAGCAGCCCATCCTATTCTAGCGGAGTAAGCACAGATACGCAGTATTTT

d_gene: NA
len: 14
j_gene: TRBJ1-2
abundance: NA
v_gene: TRBV19
CDR3aa: CASSIPGKGYGYTF
CDR3nt: TGTGCCAGTAGTATACCCGGGAAAGGGTATGGCTACACCTTC

d_gene: NA
len: 15
j_gene: TRBJ2-2
abundance: few
v_gene: TRBV4-1
CDR3aa: CASSQDAGSPGELFF
CDR3nt: TGCGCCAGCAGCCAAGATGCAGGAAGCCCCGGGGAGCTGTTTTTT

d_gene: NA
len: 15
j_gene: TRBJ1-5
abundance: NA
v_gene: TRBV7-6
CDR3aa: CASSFNRVGNQPQHF
CDR3nt: TGTGCCAGCAGCTTTAACAGGGTGGGCAATCAGCCCCAGCATTTT

d_gene: TRBD1
len: 14
j_gene: TRBJ1-4
abundance: NA
v_gene: TRBV2
CDR3aa: CASRLQGVNEKLFF
CDR3nt: TGTGCCAGCAGGCTACAGGGGGTTAATGAAAAACTGTTTTTT

d_gene: NA
len: 10
j_gene: TRBJ1-2
abundance: NA
v_gene: TRBV29-1
CDR3aa: CSVDTAAATF
CDR3nt: TGCAGCGTTGATACGGCTGCGGCGACCTTC

d_gene: NA
len: 14
j_gene: TRBJ2-7
abundance: once
v_gene: TRBV6-1
CDR3aa: CASSEQDFSYEQYF
CDR3nt: TGTGCCAGCAGTGAACAGGACTTCTCCTACGAGCAGTACTTC

d_gene: NA
len: 17
j_gene: TRBJ1-2
abundance: NA
v_gene: TRBV4-3
CDR3aa: CASSQERTQGTNYGYTF
CDR3nt: TGCGCCAGCAGCCAAGAAAGGACCCAGGGGACCAACTATGGCTACACCTTC

d_gene: TRBD2
len: 15
j_gene: TRBJ2-7
abundance: once
v_gene: TRBV5-1
CDR3aa: CASSLVASGSYEQYF
CDR3nt: TGCGCCAGCAGCTTGGTGGCTAGCGGCTCCTACGAGCAGTACTTC

d_gene: NA
len: 15
j_gene: TRBJ2-1
abundance: once
v_gene: TRBV2
CDR3aa: CASRREYTSYNEQFF
CDR3nt: TGTGCCAGCAGGAGGGAGTATACGTCCTACAATGAGCAGTTCTTC

d_gene: TRBD2
len: 20
j_gene: TRBJ2-7
abundance: NA
v_gene: TRBV7-6
CDR3aa: CASSLVPLLAGLNTGYEQYF
CDR3nt: TGTGCCAGCAGCTTAGTACCGCTACTAGCGGGACTTAATACCGGATACGAGCAGTACTTC

d_gene: NA
len: 17
j_gene: TRBJ1-5
abundance: NA
v_gene: TRBV18
CDR3aa: CASSPVALDYSNQPQHF
CDR3nt: TGTGCCAGCTCTCCCGTGGCCCTAGATTATAGCAATCAGCCCCAGCATTTT

d_gene: NA
len: 15
j_gene: TRBJ1-3
abundance: NA
v_gene: TRBV5-1
CDR3aa: CASSLVESRGNTIYF
CDR3nt: TGCGCCAGCAGCTTGGTCGAGTCGCGGGGAAACACCATATATTTT

d_gene: NA
len: 11
j_gene: TRBJ2-3
abundance: NA
v_gene: TRBV30
CDR3aa: CAWSVRGTQYF
CDR3nt: TGTGCCTGGAGTGTTAGGGGTACGCAGTATTTT

d_gene: TRBD1
len: 15
j_gene: TRBJ2-7
abundance: once
v_gene: TRBV11-2
CDR3aa: CASSLGTGRFYEQYF
CDR3nt: TGTGCCAGCAGCTTAGGGACAGGGAGATTCTACGAGCAGTACTTC

d_gene: TRBD1
len: 15
j_gene: TRBJ2-2
abundance: NA
v_gene: TRBV7-3
CDR3aa: CASSSGTGMGGELFF
CDR3nt: TGTGCCAGCAGCAGCGGGACAGGGATGGGCGGGGAGCTGTTTTTT